This TCR beta chain was recovered during a study of blood T cells in healthy people across ages. Study observations and caveats: With age, beta diversity per million T cells declined roughly linearly, significantly by 40. The study found more naive CD4+ cells and higher diversity in long-lived than aged donors.

The study recruited healthy Caucasian donors from Russia who were aged roughly 6 to 90. Comment on this clonotype: Its antigen is still unknown.

The J segment lost 4 bases and the V segment lost 2 bases, leaving 7 bases of the junction unmatched. The CDR3 is 17 residues long. Germline lookup yields CDR1 SGHTA and CDR2 FQGNSA. A J-beta primer mix and a sample-barcoded 5' primer were used in a second PCR of about 7 to 12 cycles. In TCRdb, the 5' RACE reads were re-called with MiXCR into one record per CDR3 protein. The repertoire holds around 780,000 distinct CDR3 sequences, with roughly 24% as singletons. This sample was also put to use in a study of T cells of mothers and their children.

This chain connects TRBV7-2 to TRBJ2-1, with 11 bases aligning to TRBD2. Sample: blood. The TCR sequence derives from a boy younger than 18 in good health. CDR3 in amino acids: CASSLRSGGAGYNEQFF. CDR3 DNA: TGTGCCAGCAGCTTACGTAGCGGGGGGGCAGGGTACAATGAGCAGTTCTTC.